A selection of T cell receptor beta chains follows, all from one sample in a study of blood T cell repertoires in COVID-19. Data came from immunoSEQ multiplex PCR; TCRdb stores just in-frame clones and leaves some out. The sample carries 65,000 to 75,000 clones, roughly 90% recorded once. Input material: peripheral blood. The receptors originated from a man in his fifties with active COVID-19. Both conserved end residues are part of each CDR3. Fields, in order: D gene, J gene, V gene, clone size, CDR3 protein, CDR3 DNA. The D gene is left open where the match is weak. The size entry is marked missing in some rows and otherwise reads once, few, many or a size class.

TRBD2 | TRBJ2-7 | TRBV6-5 | few | CASSYSGLVIYEQYF | TGTGCCAGCAGTTACTCTGGACTAGTTATCTACGAGCAGTACTTC
. | TRBJ1-2 | TRBV24-1 | . | CATSDLQKNYGYTF | TGTGCCACCAGTGACCTACAGAAAAACTATGGCTACACCTTC
. | TRBJ2-3 | TRBV5-1 | . | CASSFGYANTQYF | TGCGCCAGCAGCTTCGGGTATGCTAATACGCAGTATTTT
TRBD1 | TRBJ2-2 | TRBV4-2 | . | CASSLTNRGLGGELFF | TGTGCCAGCAGCCTAACCAACAGGGGGCTGGGCGGGGAGCTGTTTTTT
. | TRBJ2-5 | TRBV24-1 | . | CATSDSRHRDETQYF | TGTGCCACCAGTGACTCCCGGCACAGGGATGAGACCCAGTACTTC
TRBD1 | TRBJ1-2 | TRBV2 | . | CASPSTGADYGYTF | TGTGCCAGCCCCTCGACAGGGGCAGACTATGGCTACACCTTC
. | TRBJ1-1 | TRBV12-3/TRBV12-4 | . | CASSSVREAFF | TGTGCCAGCAGCTCGGTCAGGGAAGCTTTCTTT
. | TRBJ1-1 | TRBV3-1/TRBV3-2 | . | CASSQSRVRWAFF | TGTGCCAGCAGCCAGAGCAGGGTGAGGTGGGCTTTCTTT
. | TRBJ2-4 | TRBV7-2 | . | CASSPESLPKNIQYF | TGTGCCAGCAGCCCCGAGAGTCTGCCCAAAAACATTCAGTACTTC
. | TRBJ2-7 | TRBV20-1 | once | CSASFYGEYEQYF | TGCAGTGCTAGTTTTTACGGGGAATACGAGCAGTACTTC
TRBD2 | TRBJ2-3 | TRBV7-2 | . | CASSLARGVAADTQYF | TGTGCCAGCAGCTTAGCTCGGGGGGTAGCAGCAGATACGCAGTATTTT
. | TRBJ1-1 | TRBV6-1 | . | CASSEGLSRNTEAFF | TGTGCCAGCAGTGAAGGACTTTCGCGGAACACTGAAGCTTTCTTT
. | TRBJ1-1 | TRBV4-1 | . | CASSQSHSRLNTEAFF | TGCGCCAGCAGCCAAAGCCACAGCAGATTGAACACTGAAGCTTTCTTT
TRBD1 | TRBJ1-2 | TRBV6-6 | . | CASSPTGQEIYGYTF | TGTGCCAGCAGTCCCACGGGACAGGAGATCTATGGCTACACCTTC
TRBD1 | TRBJ1-2 | TRBV9 | . | CASSGAGTGVLVGGYTF | TGTGCCAGCAGCGGTGCAGGGACAGGTGTATTAGTGGGTGGCTACACCTTC
. | TRBJ2-2 | TRBV4-3 | . | CASSQGGPTGELFF | TGCGCCAGCAGCCAAGGGGGCCCCACCGGGGAGCTGTTTTTT
TRBD2 | TRBJ2-5 | TRBV7-2 | . | CASSFGRERFQETQYF | TGTGCCAGCAGCTTCGGGCGGGAGAGGTTCCAAGAGACCCAGTACTTC
. | TRBJ2-2 | TRBV14 | . | CASSNRAGTGELFF | TGTGCCAGCAGCAATCGAGCCGGCACCGGGGAGCTGTTTTTT
. | TRBJ2-2 | TRBV6-4 | once | CASSDSPSARTGELFF | TGTGCCAGCAGTGACTCCCCTAGCGCCCGCACCGGGGAGCTGTTTTTT
. | TRBJ2-7 | TRBV12-5 | medium-sized | CASGFGLSREQYF | TGTGCTAGTGGTTTCGGTCTTTCGCGCGAGCAGTACTTC
TRBD1 | TRBJ2-1 | TRBV7-9 | . | CASSITGGAAVSYNEQFF | TGTGCCAGCAGCATAACAGGGGGCGCAGCGGTCTCCTACAATGAGCAGTTCTTC
. | TRBJ2-1 | TRBV12-3/TRBV12-4 | . | CASSSEGYNEQFF | TGTGCCAGCAGTAGTGAGGGCTACAATGAGCAGTTCTTC
TRBD1 | TRBJ2-7 | TRBV5-1 | . | CASSLAERGPYEQYF | TGCGCCAGCAGCTTGGCAGAAAGGGGGCCCTACGAGCAGTACTTC
TRBD1 | TRBJ1-1 | TRBV19 | . | CASSINRGGTEAFF | TGTGCCAGTAGTATAAACAGGGGAGGAACTGAAGCTTTCTTT
. | TRBJ1-5 | TRBV6-2/TRBV6-3 | . | CASSYGGNQPQHF | TGTGCCAGCAGTTACGGGGGGAATCAGCCCCAGCATTTT
. | TRBJ1-4 | TRBV2 | . | CASTPGQSTNEKLFF | TGTGCCAGCACCCCTGGGCAGTCAACTAATGAAAAACTGTTTTTT
. | TRBJ1-6 | TRBV19 | . | CASSRTGGYNSPLHF | TGTGCCAGTAGTAGGACGGGGGGCTATAATTCACCCCTCCACTTT
TRBD1 | TRBJ1-1 | TRBV28 | . | CASSLPPGQGVTEAFF | TGTGCCAGCAGTTTGCCTCCGGGACAGGGGGTAACTGAAGCTTTCTTT
TRBD1 | TRBJ1-2 | TRBV28 | . | CASSFRTGGYGYTF | TGTGCCAGCAGTTTTAGGACAGGGGGCTATGGCTACACCTTC
. | TRBJ1-1 | TRBV11-1 | . | CASSFRMDTEAFF | TGTGCCAGCAGCTTCAGGATGGACACTGAAGCTTTCTTT
TRBD2 | TRBJ2-1 | TRBV15 | . | CATSRDPASGSIYNEQFF | TGTGCCACCAGCAGAGATCCGGCTAGCGGGAGTATCTACAATGAGCAGTTCTTC
. | TRBJ2-1 | TRBV6-5 | . | CASSYSRGQSLGQFF | TGTGCCAGCAGTTACTCGAGAGGACAGTCCCTGGGGCAGTTCTTC
. | TRBJ1-2 | TRBV3-1/TRBV3-2 | . | CASSQGAAYGYTF | TGTGCCAGCAGCCAAGGGGCAGCCTATGGCTACACCTTC
. | TRBJ1-4 | TRBV5-1 | . | CASSLTPTNEKLFF | TGCGCCAGCAGCTTAACTCCGACTAATGAAAAACTGTTTTTT
. | TRBJ2-2 | TRBV7-3 | . | CASSLGRTGELFF | TGTGCCAGCAGCTTAGGGAGGACCGGGGAGCTGTTTTTT
TRBD1 | TRBJ1-3 | TRBV2 | . | CASRDRGNTIYF | TGTGCCAGCAGGGACAGGGGAAACACCATATATTTT
TRBD2 | TRBJ2-1 | TRBV15 | . | CATSSGTSVNEQFF | TGTGCCACCAGCAGCGGGACTAGCGTGAATGAGCAGTTCTTC
. | TRBJ2-1 | TRBV28 | . | CASSFAGFGNEQFF | TGTGCCAGCAGTTTTGCGGGGTTTGGTAATGAGCAGTTCTTC
TRBD1 | TRBJ1-6 | TRBV7-8 | once | CASSSGQNYNSPLHF | TGTGCCAGCAGCTCGGGACAGAACTATAATTCACCCCTCCACTTT